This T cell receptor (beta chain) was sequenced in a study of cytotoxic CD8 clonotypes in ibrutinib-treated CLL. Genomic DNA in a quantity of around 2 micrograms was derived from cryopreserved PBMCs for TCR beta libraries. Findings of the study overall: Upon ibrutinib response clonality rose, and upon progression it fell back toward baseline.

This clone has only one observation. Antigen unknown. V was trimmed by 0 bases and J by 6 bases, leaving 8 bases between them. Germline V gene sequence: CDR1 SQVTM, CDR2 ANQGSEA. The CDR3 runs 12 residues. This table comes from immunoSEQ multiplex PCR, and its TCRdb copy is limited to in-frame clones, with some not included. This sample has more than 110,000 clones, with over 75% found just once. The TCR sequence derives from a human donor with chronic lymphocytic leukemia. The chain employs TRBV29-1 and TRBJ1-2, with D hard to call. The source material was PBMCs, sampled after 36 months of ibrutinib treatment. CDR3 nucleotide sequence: TGCAGCGTTGAAGATGGTAAAGATGGCTACACCTTC. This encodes CSVEDGKDGYTF.